This T cell receptor (beta chain) was recovered during a study of cytomegalovirus exposure and HLA in healthy donors. On the study more broadly: Per a later analysis, the approximately 690 first-cohort and 110 or so validation repertoires shared one platform.

Generated by immunoSEQ multiplex PCR, the TCRdb table keeps only in-frame clones and is missing some. The sample has over 110,000 clones, approximately 86% seen once. Study-wide results and limits: The study put about 180 TCR beta chains on its list as cytomegalovirus-associated.

This clone has a single count. Its antigen is undetermined. Material: PBMCs. This clonotype was obtained from a man aged 18 to 29 in good health and CMV-seropositive.

In DNA, the CDR3 is TGCAGCGTCCACACTCCTCGGGGGGGCATAGGCAAAAACATTCAGTACTTC. This translates into CSVHTPRGGIGKNIQYF. V usage is TRBV29-1 and J usage is TRBJ2-4; 8 bases are a match to TRBD2. V lost 6 bases to trimming and J lost 3 bases; unmatched junction nucleotides: 16. The CDR3 length is 17 residues. Germline loops: CDR1 SQVTM, CDR2 ANQGSEA.